The present TCR beta chain was sequenced within a study of T cell repertoires in cytomegalovirus infection. Study at large: Public TCR beta signatures were indicative of both CMV infection and a matching HLA type.

TCRdb called the reads again in MiXCR, with one record for every CDR3 protein. Of approximately 300,000 distinct CDR3 sequences detected, approximately 25% appear once; the ten largest clones hold approximately 12%. As concerns this clonotype: What it recognizes is unknown.

The trim removed 1 base at V and 4 bases at J, leaving 3 bases unmatched. This CDR3 region has 14 residues. Per germline, CDR1 DFQATT and CDR2 SNEGSKA (reference sequence). Material: cultured PBMCs, obtained from culture after CMV antigen stimulation. This chain joins TRBV20-1 and TRBJ2-3, with 9 bases that match TRBD2. The receptor comes from a human donor in good health (CMV status not recorded). Some clones in this sample may be carry-over from other donors' samples. The CDR3 sequence: CSARVSGSSDTQYF. The CDR3 DNA sequence: TGCAGTGCTAGAGTTAGCGGGAGTTCAGATACGCAGTATTTT.